This T cell receptor (beta chain) was found in a study of T-cell reconstitution after alpha-beta-depleted transplantation in children. Study-level points and caveats: Hyperexpanded clones declined; after one year, newly produced T cells mostly supplied diversity. Expanded graft clones, several hundred of them, were reportedly the source of alpha-beta T cells about two months after transplant.

The CDR3 covers 15 residues. The trim removed 4 bases at V and 4 bases at J, leaving 7 bases unmatched. Germline values: CDR1 SQVTM, CDR2 ANQGSEA. The table lists this clonotype with many counts. What it binds is not known. A library of TCRbeta sequences, prepared with unique molecular identifiers, was generated. One entry per CDR3 protein results from TCRdb running MiXCR on the PCR reads. The sample carries some 300,000 distinct CDR3 sequences, nearly 8% recorded once. This clonotype was obtained from a female patient between 2 and 10 years old who had a stem cell transplant for Fanconi anemia, so the T cells may come from the graft donor. The sample consisted of peripheral blood, taken 360 days after TCRalphabeta/CD19-depleted stem cell transplant. The J gene is TRBJ2-1, the V gene TRBV29-1; 10 positions match TRBD2. DNA of the CDR3: TGCAGCGTTGCGGGGACTAGCGAAAGATACAATGAGCAGTTCTTC. Amino acid sequence: CSVAGTSERYNEQFF.